This entry is about one TCR beta chain. The antigen remains unidentified. These data belong to a study of T-cell memory formation after mild COVID-19. Overall study results and limits: CD4/CD8 balance held among clones contracting day 15 to 85, and later expanders leaned CD4+.

The CDR3 consists of 15 residues. The trim removed 0 bases at V and 5 bases at J, leaving 7 bases unmatched. The germline CDR1 and CDR2 sequences are MNHEY and SVGEGT. TCRdb re-called the 5' RACE reads with MiXCR, one entry per CDR3 protein. The sample contains just under 550,000 distinct CDR3 sequences, around 20% of which appear only once. The specimen was PBMCs or a T cell subset sorted from them (not recorded which). The origin of this receptor is an adult woman who had mild COVID-19 (a few samples of this study predate the infection). Cell type and time point are not known. The chain recombines TRBV6-2 or TRBV6-3 with TRBJ2-7; 7 nucleotides align to TRBD2. CDR3 nucleotides: TGTGCCAGCAGTTACTCGATTAGGGAGGGGAACGAGCAGTACTTC. This sequence encodes CASSYSIREGNEQYF.